Sequencing of this TCR beta chain was carried out in a study of blood T cells in healthy people across ages. A second PCR, run for roughly 7 to 12 cycles, used a sample-barcoded 5' primer plus a J-beta primer mix. MiXCR was run by TCRdb on the 5' RACE reads, yielding one entry per CDR3 protein. The sample yields 1.5 million to 2 million distinct CDR3 sequences, roughly 30% seen once. Germline CDR1 and CDR2: SGHRS and YFSETQ. The V gene end was trimmed by 0 bases and the J gene end by 1 base; junction bases not matched to a gene: 5. The CDR3 covers 16 residues. This clonotype was recorded many times. Its specificity is not known. General study results and limits: Expanded clonotype changes were possibly confounded by unknown donor CMV status. It was not possible, with unsorted PBMCs, to conclusively compare naive and antigen-experienced cells.

Researchers collected around 11 milliliters of peripheral blood from every single donor. The chain recombines TRBV5-1 with TRBJ2-5; 8 bases agree with TRBD2. The clonotype was recovered from a woman younger than 45 in good health. The sequencing input was blood. The CDR3 bases are TGCGCCAGCAGCTTGGGACTAGCGCCGACCCAAGAGACCCAGTACTTC. It yields the protein CASSLGLAPTQETQYF.